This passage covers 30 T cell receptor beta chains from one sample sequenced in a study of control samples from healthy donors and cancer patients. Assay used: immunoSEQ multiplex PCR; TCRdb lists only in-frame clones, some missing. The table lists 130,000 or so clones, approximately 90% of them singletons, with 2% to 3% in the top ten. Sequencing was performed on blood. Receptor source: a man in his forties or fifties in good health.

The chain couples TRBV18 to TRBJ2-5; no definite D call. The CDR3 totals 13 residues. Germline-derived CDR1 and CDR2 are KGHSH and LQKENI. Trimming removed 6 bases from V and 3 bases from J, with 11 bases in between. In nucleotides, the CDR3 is TGTGCCAGCTCCCCAACCGCAAAAGAGACCCAGTACTTC. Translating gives CASSPTAKETQYF.

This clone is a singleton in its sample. The CDR3, as DNA: TGTGCCAGCAGCTTAAGCCCACTGACAGATACGCAGTATTTT. Translation: CASSLSPLTDTQYF. The chain is built from TRBV7-9 and TRBJ2-3, with D uncertain. Trimming removed 2 bases at V and 3 bases at J, with 9 bases between. The CDR3 has 14 amino acids. Germline CDR1 SEHNR, CDR2 FQNEAQ (reference sequence). Supplemented by reference TRBV7-9 and TRBJ2-3, the full variable domain reads DTGVSQNPRHKITKRGQNVTFRCDPISEHNRLYWYRQTLGQGPEFLTYFQNEAQLEKSRLLSDRFSAERPKGSFSTLEIQRTEQGDSAMYLCASSLSPLTDTQYFGPGTRLTVL.

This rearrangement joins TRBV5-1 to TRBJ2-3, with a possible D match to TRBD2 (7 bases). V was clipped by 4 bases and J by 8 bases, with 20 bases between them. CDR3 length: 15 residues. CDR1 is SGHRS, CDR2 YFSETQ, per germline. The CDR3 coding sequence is TGCGCCAGCAGCAACGAGGGGGGGTACAAGGGTACGCAGTATTTT. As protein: CASSNEGGYKGTQYF.

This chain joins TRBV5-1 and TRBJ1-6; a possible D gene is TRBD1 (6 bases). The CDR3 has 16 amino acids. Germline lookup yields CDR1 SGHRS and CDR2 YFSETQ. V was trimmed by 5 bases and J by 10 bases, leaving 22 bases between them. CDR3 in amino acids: CASSRGWAGEGSPLHF. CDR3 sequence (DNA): TGCGCCAGCAGTAGAGGATGGGCAGGGGAGGGGTCACCCCTCCACTTT.

Written as DNA, the CDR3 is TGTGCCATCAGTGACACGCGAACTAAGTTAACTGATACGCAGTATTTT. Translation gives CAISDTRTKLTDTQYF. The genes are TRBV10-3 and TRBJ2-3, with no clear D. From germline, CDR1 is ENHRY and CDR2 SYGVKD. The CDR3 sequence is 16 residues long. V lost 3 bases to trimming and J lost 6 bases, with 19 bases between them.

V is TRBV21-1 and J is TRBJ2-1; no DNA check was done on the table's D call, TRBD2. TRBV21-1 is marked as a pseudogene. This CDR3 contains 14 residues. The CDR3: CASSKGTTYNEQFF. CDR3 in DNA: TGTGCCAGCAGCAAGGGGACTACCTACAATGAGCAGTTCTTC.

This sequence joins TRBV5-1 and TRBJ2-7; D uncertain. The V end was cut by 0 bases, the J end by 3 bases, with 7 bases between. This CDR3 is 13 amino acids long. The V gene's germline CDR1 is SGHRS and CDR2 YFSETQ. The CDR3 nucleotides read TGCGCCAGCAGCTTGGCCGATGGCTACGAGCAGTACTTC. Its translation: CASSLADGYEQYF. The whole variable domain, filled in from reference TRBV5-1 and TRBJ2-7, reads KAGVTQTPRYLIKTRGQQVTLSCSPISGHRSVSWYQQTPGQGLQFLFEYFSETQRNKGNFPGRFSGRQFSNSRSEMNVSTLELGDSALYLCASSLADGYEQYFGPGTRLTVT.

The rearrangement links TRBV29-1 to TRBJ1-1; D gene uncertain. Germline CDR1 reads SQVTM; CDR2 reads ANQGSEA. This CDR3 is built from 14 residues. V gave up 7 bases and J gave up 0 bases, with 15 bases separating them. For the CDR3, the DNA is TGCAGCGGGAACTACGGGTCCATGAACACTGAAGCTTTCTTT. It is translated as CSGNYGSMNTEAFF.

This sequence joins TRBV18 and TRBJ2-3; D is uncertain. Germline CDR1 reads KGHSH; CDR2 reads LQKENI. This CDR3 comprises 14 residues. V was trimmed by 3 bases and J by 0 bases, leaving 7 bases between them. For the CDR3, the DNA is TGTGCCAGCTCACCCGTGGATAGCACAGATACGCAGTATTTT. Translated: CASSPVDSTDTQYF.

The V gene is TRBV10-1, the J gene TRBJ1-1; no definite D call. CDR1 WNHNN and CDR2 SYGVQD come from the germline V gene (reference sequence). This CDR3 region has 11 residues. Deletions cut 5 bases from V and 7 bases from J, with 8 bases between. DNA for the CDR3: TGCGCCAGCAGTCCTAAAATTGAAGCTTTCTTT. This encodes CASSPKIEAFF.

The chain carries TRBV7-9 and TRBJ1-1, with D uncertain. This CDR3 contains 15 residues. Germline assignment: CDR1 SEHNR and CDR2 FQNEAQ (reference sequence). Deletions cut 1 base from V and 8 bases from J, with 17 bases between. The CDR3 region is CASSLVYSEKEEAFF. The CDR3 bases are TGTGCCAGCAGCTTAGTTTACTCGGAGAAAGAAGAAGCTTTCTTT.

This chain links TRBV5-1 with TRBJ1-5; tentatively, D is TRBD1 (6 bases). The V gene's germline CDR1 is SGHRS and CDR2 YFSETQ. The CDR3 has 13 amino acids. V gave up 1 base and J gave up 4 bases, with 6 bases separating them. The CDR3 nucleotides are TGCGCCAGCAGCTTGACAGGGAATCAGCCCCAGCATTTT. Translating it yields CASSLTGNQPQHF.

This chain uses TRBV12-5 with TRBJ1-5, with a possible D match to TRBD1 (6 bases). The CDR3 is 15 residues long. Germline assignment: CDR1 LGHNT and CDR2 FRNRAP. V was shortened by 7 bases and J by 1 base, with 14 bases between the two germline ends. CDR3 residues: CASVPTGSSNQPQHF. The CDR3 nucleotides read TGTGCTAGTGTCCCGACAGGAAGCAGCAATCAGCCCCAGCATTTT. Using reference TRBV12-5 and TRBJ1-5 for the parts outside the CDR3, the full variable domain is DARVTQTPRHKVTEMGQEVTMRCQPILGHNTVFWYRQTMMQGLELLAYFRNRAPLDDSGMPKDRFSAEMPDATLATLKIQPSEPRDSAVYFCASVPTGSSNQPQHFGDGTRLSIL.

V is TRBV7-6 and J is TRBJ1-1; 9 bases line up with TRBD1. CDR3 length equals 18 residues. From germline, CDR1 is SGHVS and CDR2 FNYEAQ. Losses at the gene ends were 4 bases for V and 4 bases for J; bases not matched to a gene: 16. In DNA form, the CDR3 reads TGTGCCAGCAGCTCTCTACGACGGGACAGGGAGGGTGCCACTGAAGCTTTCTTT. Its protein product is CASSSLRRDREGATEAFF.

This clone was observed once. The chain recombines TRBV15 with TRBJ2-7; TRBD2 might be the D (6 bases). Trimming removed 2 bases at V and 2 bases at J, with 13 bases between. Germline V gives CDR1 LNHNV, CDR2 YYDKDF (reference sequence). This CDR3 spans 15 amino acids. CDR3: CATSRNLGTPYEQYF. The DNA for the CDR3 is TGTGCCACCAGCAGAAATCTCGGGACTCCCTACGAGCAGTACTTC.

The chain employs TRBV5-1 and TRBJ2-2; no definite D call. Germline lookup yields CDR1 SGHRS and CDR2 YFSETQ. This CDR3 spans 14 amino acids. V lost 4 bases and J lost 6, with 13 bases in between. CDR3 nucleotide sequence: TGCGCCAGCAGCACCGTAGGGAAGGCCGGGGAGCTGTTTTTT. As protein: CASSTVGKAGELFF.

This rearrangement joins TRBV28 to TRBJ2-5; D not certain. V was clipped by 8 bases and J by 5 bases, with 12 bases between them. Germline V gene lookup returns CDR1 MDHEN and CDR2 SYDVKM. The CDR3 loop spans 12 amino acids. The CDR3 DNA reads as TGTGCCAGCCAAAATCCTCGGGAGACCCAGTACTTC. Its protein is CASQNPRETQYF. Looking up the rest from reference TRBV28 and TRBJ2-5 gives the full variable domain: DVKVTQSSRYLVKRTGEKVFLECVQDMDHENMFWYRQDPGLGLRLIYFSYDVKMKEKGDIPEGYSVSREKKERFSLILESASTNQTSMYLCASQNPRETQYFGPGTRLLVL.

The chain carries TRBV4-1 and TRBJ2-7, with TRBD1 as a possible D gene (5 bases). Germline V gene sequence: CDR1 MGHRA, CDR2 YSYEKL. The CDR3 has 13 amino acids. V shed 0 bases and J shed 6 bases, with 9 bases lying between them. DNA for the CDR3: TGCGCCAGCAGCCAAGATCCAGGGCGCGAGCAGTACTTC. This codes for CASSQDPGREQYF.

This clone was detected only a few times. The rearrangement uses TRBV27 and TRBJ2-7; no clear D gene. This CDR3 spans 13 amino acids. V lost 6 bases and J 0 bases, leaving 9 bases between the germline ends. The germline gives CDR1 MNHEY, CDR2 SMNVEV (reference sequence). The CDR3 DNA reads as TGTGCCAGCAGGTTTTCAAGCTCCTACGAGCAGTACTTC. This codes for CASRFSSSYEQYF.

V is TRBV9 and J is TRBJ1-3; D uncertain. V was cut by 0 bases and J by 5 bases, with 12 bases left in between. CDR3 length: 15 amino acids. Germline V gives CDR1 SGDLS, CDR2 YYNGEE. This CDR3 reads CASSVGSNVRNTIYF. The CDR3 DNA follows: TGTGCCAGCAGCGTAGGGAGTAACGTTCGAAACACCATATATTTT.

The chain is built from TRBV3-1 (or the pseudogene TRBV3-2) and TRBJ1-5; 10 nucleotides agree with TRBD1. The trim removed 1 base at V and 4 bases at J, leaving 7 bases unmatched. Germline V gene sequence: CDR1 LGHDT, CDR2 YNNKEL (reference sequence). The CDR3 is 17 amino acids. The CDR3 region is CASSQGGTGVQNQPQHF. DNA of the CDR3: TGTGCCAGCAGCCAAGGCGGGACAGGGGTCCAGAATCAGCCCCAGCATTTT.

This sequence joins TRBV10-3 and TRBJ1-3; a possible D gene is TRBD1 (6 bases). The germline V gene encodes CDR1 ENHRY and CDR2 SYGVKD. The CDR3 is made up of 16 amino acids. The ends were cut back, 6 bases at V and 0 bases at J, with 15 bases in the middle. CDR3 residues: CAIRPQGLTSGNTIYF. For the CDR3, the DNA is TGTGCCATCAGACCACAGGGACTAACCTCTGGAAACACCATATATTTT.

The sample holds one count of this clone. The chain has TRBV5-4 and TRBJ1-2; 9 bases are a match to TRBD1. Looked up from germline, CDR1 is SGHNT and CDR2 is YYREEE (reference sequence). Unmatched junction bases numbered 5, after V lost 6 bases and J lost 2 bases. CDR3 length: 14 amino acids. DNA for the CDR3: TGTGCCAGCACCCGGACAGGGGTAAACTATGGCTACACCTTC. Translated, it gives CASTRTGVNYGYTF.

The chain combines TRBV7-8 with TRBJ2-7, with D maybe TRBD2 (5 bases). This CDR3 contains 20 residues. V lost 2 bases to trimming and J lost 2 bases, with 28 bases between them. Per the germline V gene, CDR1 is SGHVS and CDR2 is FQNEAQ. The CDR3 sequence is CASSLNLLAGQGLRTYEQYF. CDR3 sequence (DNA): TGTGCCAGCAGCTTAAATCTCCTAGCCGGCCAAGGGCTCCGTACCTACGAGCAGTACTTC.

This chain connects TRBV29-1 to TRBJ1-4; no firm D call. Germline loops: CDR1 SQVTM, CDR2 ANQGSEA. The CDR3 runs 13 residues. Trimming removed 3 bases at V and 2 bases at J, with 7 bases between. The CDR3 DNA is TGCAGCGTTGAGCTAGACACTAATGAAAAACTGTTTTTT. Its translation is CSVELDTNEKLFF. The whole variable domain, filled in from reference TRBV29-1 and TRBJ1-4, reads SAVISQKPSRDICQRGTSLTIQCQVDSQVTMMFWYRQQPGQSLTLIATANQGSEATYESGFVIDKFPISRPNLTFSTLTVSNMSPEDSSIYLCSVELDTNEKLFFGSGTQLSVL.

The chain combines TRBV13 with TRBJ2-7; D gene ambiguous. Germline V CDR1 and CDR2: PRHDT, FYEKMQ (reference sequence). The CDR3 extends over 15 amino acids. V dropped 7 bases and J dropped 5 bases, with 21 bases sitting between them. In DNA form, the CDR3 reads TGTGCCAGCACCTCCCCAGAAGGTCCAAACGACGAGCAGTACTTC. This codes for CASTSPEGPNDEQYF.

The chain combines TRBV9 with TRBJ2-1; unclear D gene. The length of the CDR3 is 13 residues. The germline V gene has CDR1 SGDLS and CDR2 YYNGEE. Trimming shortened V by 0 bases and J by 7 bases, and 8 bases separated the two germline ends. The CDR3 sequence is CASSVALVNEQFF. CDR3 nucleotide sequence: TGTGCCAGCAGCGTAGCTCTCGTGAATGAGCAGTTCTTC.

This CDR3 is CSVVLIAGLNEQFF. Written as DNA, the CDR3 is TGCAGCGTTGTACTTATAGCGGGTTTGAATGAGCAGTTCTTC. V is TRBV29-1 and J is TRBJ2-1, with TRBD2 identical over 7 bases. With 4 bases clipped from V and 7 bases from J, the junction kept 10 bases outside the gene matches. Germline V CDR1 and CDR2: SQVTM, ANQGSEA. CDR3 length: 14 residues.

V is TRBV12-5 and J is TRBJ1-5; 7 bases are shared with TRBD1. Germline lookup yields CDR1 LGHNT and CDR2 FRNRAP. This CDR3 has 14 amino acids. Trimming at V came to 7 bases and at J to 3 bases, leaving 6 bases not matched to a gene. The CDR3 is CASDTGTDNQPQHF. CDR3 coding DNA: TGTGCTAGTGATACTGGGACAGACAATCAGCCCCAGCATTTT.

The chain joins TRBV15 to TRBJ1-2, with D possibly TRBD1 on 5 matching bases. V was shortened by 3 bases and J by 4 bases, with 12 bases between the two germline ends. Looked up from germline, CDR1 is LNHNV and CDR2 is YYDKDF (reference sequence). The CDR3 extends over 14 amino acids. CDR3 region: CATSSYRRSYGYTF. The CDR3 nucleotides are TGTGCCACCAGCAGTTACAGGCGATCCTATGGCTACACCTTC.